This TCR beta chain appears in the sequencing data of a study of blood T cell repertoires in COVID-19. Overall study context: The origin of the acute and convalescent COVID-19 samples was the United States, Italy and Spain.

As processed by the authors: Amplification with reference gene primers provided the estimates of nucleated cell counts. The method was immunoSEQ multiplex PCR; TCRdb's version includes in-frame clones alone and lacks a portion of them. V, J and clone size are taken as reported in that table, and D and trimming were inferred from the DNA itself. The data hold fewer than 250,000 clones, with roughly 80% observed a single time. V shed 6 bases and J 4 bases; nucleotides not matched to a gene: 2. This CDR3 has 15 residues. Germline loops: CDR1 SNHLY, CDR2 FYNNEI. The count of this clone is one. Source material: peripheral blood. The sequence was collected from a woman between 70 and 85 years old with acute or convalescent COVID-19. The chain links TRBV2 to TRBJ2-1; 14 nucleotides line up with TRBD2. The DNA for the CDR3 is TGTGCCAGCAGAAGACTAGCGGGGGGGTACAATGAGCAGTTCTTC. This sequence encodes CASRRLAGGYNEQFF.